This T cell receptor beta chain is from a study of T cells in Graves' hyperthyroidism and ophthalmopathy. Findings and caveats of the study: By a 13 V-J model, ophthalmopathy was set apart from stable hyperthyroidism.

The CDR3 totals 14 residues. Trimming removed 3 bases from V and 3 bases from J, with 11 bases in between. In germline, CDR1 is GTSNPN, CDR2 SVGIG (reference sequence). This clonotype was observed a few times. Its antigen is undetermined. Authors of the study amplified TCR beta CDR3 regions from RNA transcripts. A set of HTBI primers served as the primers for a first-round RT-PCR of the TCR CDR3. TCRdb ran MiXCR on the multiplex PCR reads and lists one entry per CDR3 protein. The data show nearly 600,000 distinct CDR3 sequences, 14% seen once. This clonotype originated in a woman aged 25 to 45 with Graves' hyperthyroidism that later progressed to Graves' ophthalmopathy. The specimen sequenced was blood. The chain links TRBV30 to TRBJ1-4; perhaps TRBD1 as D (5 bases). In DNA, the CDR3 is TGTGCCTGGAGCGGAGGGGCGGCTAATGAAAAACTGTTTTTT. Protein sequence: CAWSGGAANEKLFF. Supplemented by reference TRBV30 and TRBJ1-4, the full variable domain reads SQTIHQWPATLVQPVGSPLSLECTVEGTSNPNLYWYRQAAGRGLQLLFYSVGIGQISSEVPQNLSASRPQDRQFILSSKKLLLSDSGFYLCAWSGGAANEKLFFGSGTQLSVL.